The 20 T cell receptor beta chains listed next were all sequenced from one sample in a study of T cells in localized non-small cell lung cancer. Clones were read by immunoSEQ multiplex PCR, and TCRdb kept only the in-frame ones, dropping some. The sample lists approximately 41,000 clones, roughly 89% occurring once. Sequences were derived from peripheral blood mononuclear cells, sampled before any cancer treatment. These TCRs come from an older male donor with stage II lung adenocarcinoma.

This chain connects TRBV1 to TRBJ1-2. TRBV1 is assigned pseudogene status. The CDR3 runs to 14 residues. The CDR3 loop reads CTSSQETGNYGYTF. The CDR3 bases are TGCACCAGCAGCCAAGAGACGGGTAACTATGGCTACACCTTC.

The V gene is TRBV16, the J gene TRBJ1-1; D perhaps matches TRBD1 (6 bases). Germline V gene sequence: CDR1 KGHSY, CDR2 FQNENV. This CDR3 is 14 amino acids long. The V gene lost 4 bases and the J gene lost 6 bases, with 15 bases spanning the gap. The CDR3 coding sequence is TGTGCCAGCAGCCTTATGGGGGGCAGGGCTGAAGCTTTCTTT. It specifies CASSLMGGRAEAFF. Full variable domain (remainder filled in from reference TRBV16 and TRBJ1-1): GEEVAQTPKHLVRGEGQKAKLYCAPIKGHSYVFWYQQVLKNEFKFLISFQNENVFDETGMPKERFSAKCLPNSPCSLEIQATKLEDSAVYFCASSLMGGRAEAFFGQGTRLTVV.

The CDR3 sequence: CASSQGASGSNEQFF. The CDR3 nucleotides are TGTGCCAGCAGCCAAGGGGCTAGCGGGAGCAATGAGCAGTTCTTC. The chain uses TRBV4-2 and TRBJ2-1; 10 nucleotides agree with TRBD2. The CDR3 length is 15 residues. Germline loops: CDR1 LGHNA, CDR2 YNFKEQ. The junction had 3 bases not matched to a gene; V was cut back by 1 base and J by 6 bases.

The chain is built from TRBV18 and TRBJ1-5; a possible D gene is TRBD1 (6 bases). In germline, CDR1 is KGHSH, CDR2 LQKENI. CDR3 size: 16 residues. Trimming removed 3 bases from V and 0 bases from J, with 12 bases in between. In DNA, the CDR3 is TGTGCCAGCTCACCGGACAGTCATTATAGCAATCAGCCCCAGCATTTT. This gives the protein CASSPDSHYSNQPQHF.

This chain joins TRBV6-5 and TRBJ1-2, with a possible D match to TRBD1 (6 bases). V was clipped by 3 bases and J by 4 bases, with 12 bases between them. The CDR3 has 14 residues. Germline loops: CDR1 MNHEY, CDR2 SVGAGI. CDR3 protein: CASSYGGRTYGYTF. CDR3 in DNA: TGTGCCAGCAGTTATGGGGGGCGCACCTATGGCTACACCTTC.

V is TRBV5-1 and J is TRBJ2-7, with D perhaps TRBD1 (6 bases). V was shortened by 9 bases and J by 5 bases, with 18 bases between the two germline ends. There are 13 residues in the CDR3. Looked up from germline, CDR1 is SGHRS and CDR2 is YFSETQ. The CDR3 coding sequence is TGCGCCACCCAGGGGTGGGGGTCGAACGAGCAGTACTTC. This translates into CATQGWGSNEQYF.

The chain couples TRBV2 to TRBJ1-1, with unresolved D. The CDR3 contains 13 residues. The germline V and J ends were trimmed by 6 bases and 5 bases, with 13 bases remaining between them. Germline V gives CDR1 SNHLY, CDR2 FYNNEI. The CDR3 DNA reads as TGTGCCAGCAGGACCGGATGGGAGACTGAAGCTTTCTTT. Its protein product is CASRTGWETEAFF.

The chain links TRBV9 to TRBJ1-1; no definite D call. Germline assignment: CDR1 SGDLS and CDR2 YYNGEE. Trimming shortened V by 4 bases and J by 0 bases, and 19 bases separated the two germline ends. CDR3 length: 17 amino acids. The CDR3 DNA follows: TGTGCCAGCAGCCCCCTGAAAAATTTGTGGATGAACACTGAAGCTTTCTTT. Protein product: CASSPLKNLWMNTEAFF. Complete variable domain (other parts from reference TRBV9 and TRBJ1-1): DSGVTQTPKHLITATGQRVTLRCSPRSGDLSVYWYQQSLDQGLQFLIQYYNGEERAKGNILERFSAQQFPDLHSELNLSSLELGDSALYFCASSPLKNLWMNTEAFFGQGTRLTVV.

The chain is built from TRBV2 and TRBJ1-5; D not certain. Germline CDR1 reads SNHLY; CDR2 reads FYNNEI. The CDR3 is made up of 16 amino acids. V was clipped by 3 bases and J by 4 bases, with 16 bases between them. CDR3 residues: CASSELAGAANQPQHF. In DNA form, the CDR3 reads TGTGCCAGCAGTGAGTTGGCGGGAGCCGCGAATCAGCCCCAGCATTTT.

The rearrangement links TRBV7-3 to TRBJ2-1; 7 bases fit TRBD2. CDR3 length equals 15 residues. The junction had 4 bases not matched to a gene; V was cut back by 3 bases and J by 2 bases. Germline CDR1 reads SGHTA; CDR2 reads FQGTGA. This CDR3 reads CASSFGLGTYNEQFF. The CDR3 bases are TGTGCCAGCAGCTTCGGACTAGGGACCTACAATGAGCAGTTCTTC.

The chain links TRBV7-9 to TRBJ2-5; 12 nucleotides line up with TRBD1. V shed 1 base and J 2 bases; nucleotides not matched to a gene: 11. This CDR3 has 19 amino acids. Germline V lookup: CDR1 SEHNR, CDR2 FQNEAQ (reference sequence). The CDR3 region is CASSLGDRGLAGPQETQYF. The CDR3 DNA reads as TGTGCCAGCAGCTTAGGGGACAGGGGGCTTGCGGGTCCTCAAGAGACCCAGTACTTC.

This clone was counted only a few times. This chain links TRBV5-4 with TRBJ2-3, with 8 bases lining up with TRBD1. Germline V lookup: CDR1 SGHNT, CDR2 YYREEE (reference sequence). The CDR3 sequence is 14 residues long. Unmatched junction bases numbered 8, after V lost 4 bases and J lost 7 bases. The CDR3: CASSPGQGRNTQYF. The CDR3 DNA sequence: TGTGCCAGCAGCCCCGGACAGGGTAGGAATACGCAGTATTTT.

CDR3 sequence reads: CASGRMWGETQYF. CDR3 in DNA: TGTGCCAGCGGAAGGATGTGGGGAGAGACCCAGTACTTC. The chain is built from TRBV5-4 and TRBJ2-5; D remains ambiguous. There are 13 residues in the CDR3. V lost 7 bases and J lost 4, with 14 bases in between. CDR1 is SGHNT, CDR2 YYREEE, per germline (reference sequence).

This rearrangement joins TRBV4-2 to TRBJ2-1, with TRBD2 as a possible D gene (6 bases). Trimming took off 1 base at V and 9 bases at J, with 16 bases between the two ends. Germline V CDR1 and CDR2: LGHNA, YNFKEQ. The CDR3 has 15 amino acids. The chain's CDR3 is CASSQVGAMEGEQFF. The CDR3, as DNA: TGTGCCAGCAGCCAAGTTGGGGCAATGGAGGGTGAGCAGTTCTTC.

This chain joins TRBV9 and TRBJ2-7; D tentatively fits TRBD1 or TRBD2 (5 bases each). This CDR3 has 15 amino acids. CDR1 SGDLS and CDR2 YYNGEE come from the germline V gene. Trimming stripped 5 bases from V and 1 base from J, with 16 bases between. CDR3 residues: CASSWGEGKSYEQYF. In DNA form, the CDR3 reads TGTGCCAGCAGTTGGGGCGAGGGCAAGTCCTACGAGCAGTACTTC.

The V call is TRBV5-4, the J call TRBJ1-1, with unresolved D. V shed 3 bases and J shed 0 bases, with 6 bases lying between them. The CDR3 covers 13 residues. Germline V lookup: CDR1 SGHNT, CDR2 YYREEE (reference sequence). The CDR3 protein is CASSSQVNTEAFF. The CDR3 DNA follows: TGTGCCAGCAGCTCCCAGGTGAACACTGAAGCTTTCTTT.

The rearrangement uses TRBV6-5 and TRBJ2-1; D gene unclear. From germline, CDR1 is MNHEY and CDR2 SVGAGI. Trimming removed 6 bases at V and 0 bases at J, with 12 bases between. There are 15 residues in the CDR3. The CDR3 sequence is CASRSDHNSYNEQFF. The CDR3 DNA reads as TGTGCCAGCAGATCGGACCATAACTCCTACAATGAGCAGTTCTTC.

V and J are TRBV5-5 and TRBJ1-2; 7 bases are a match to TRBD1. Germline V CDR1 and CDR2: SGHKS, YYEKEE (reference sequence). Losses at the gene ends were 3 bases for V and 5 bases for J; bases not matched to a gene: 13. There are 16 residues in the CDR3. The CDR3 sequence: CASSSGTAWLGYGYTF. DNA for the CDR3: TGTGCCAGCAGCTCCGGGACAGCATGGTTGGGGTATGGCTACACCTTC.

This sequence joins TRBV5-1 and TRBJ2-3, with 8 bases aligning to TRBD1. The CDR3 has 15 amino acids. From germline, CDR1 is SGHRS and CDR2 YFSETQ. The ends lost 3 bases at V and 0 bases at J; junction bases unmatched: 3. CDR3 region: CASSSGQASTDTQYF. The CDR3 DNA follows: TGCGCCAGCAGCTCGGGACAGGCGAGCACAGATACGCAGTATTTT.

The V and J genes are TRBV5-1 and TRBJ1-1; D gene ambiguous. V lost 3 bases and J lost 1, with 13 bases in between. CDR1 is SGHRS and CDR2 is YFSETQ in the germline V gene. The length of the CDR3 is 15 residues. The CDR3: CASSSLPTGNTEAFF. In nucleotides, the CDR3 is TGCGCCAGCAGCTCCTTACCAACGGGGAACACTGAAGCTTTCTTT. Drawing the rest from reference TRBV5-1 and TRBJ1-1, the complete variable domain is KAGVTQTPRYLIKTRGQQVTLSCSPISGHRSVSWYQQTPGQGLQFLFEYFSETQRNKGNFPGRFSGRQFSNSRSEMNVSTLELGDSALYLCASSSLPTGNTEAFFGQGTRLTVV.